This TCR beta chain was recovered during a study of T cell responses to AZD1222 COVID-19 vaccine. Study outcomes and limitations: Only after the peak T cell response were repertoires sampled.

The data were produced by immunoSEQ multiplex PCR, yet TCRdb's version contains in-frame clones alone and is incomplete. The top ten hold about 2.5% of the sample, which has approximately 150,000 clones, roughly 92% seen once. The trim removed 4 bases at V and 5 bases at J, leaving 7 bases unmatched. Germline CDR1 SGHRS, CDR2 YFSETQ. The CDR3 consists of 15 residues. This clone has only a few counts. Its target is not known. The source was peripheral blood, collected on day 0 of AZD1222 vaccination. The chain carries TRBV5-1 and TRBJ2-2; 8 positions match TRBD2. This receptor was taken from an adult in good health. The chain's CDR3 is CASSIPGLDTGELFF. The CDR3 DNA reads TGCGCCAGCAGCATCCCGGGACTAGATACCGGGGAGCTGTTTTTT.